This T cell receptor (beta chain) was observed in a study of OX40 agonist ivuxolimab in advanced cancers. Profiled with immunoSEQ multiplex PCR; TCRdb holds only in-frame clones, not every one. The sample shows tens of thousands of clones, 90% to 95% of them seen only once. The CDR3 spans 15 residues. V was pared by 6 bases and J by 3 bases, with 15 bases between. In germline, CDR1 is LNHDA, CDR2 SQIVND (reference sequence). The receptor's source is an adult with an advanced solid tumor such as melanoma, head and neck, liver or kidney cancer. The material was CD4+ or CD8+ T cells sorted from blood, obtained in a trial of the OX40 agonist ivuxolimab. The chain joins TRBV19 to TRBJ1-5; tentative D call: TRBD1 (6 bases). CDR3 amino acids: CASSLGRQVNQPQHF. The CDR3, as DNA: TGTGCCAGTAGCCTGGGGCGACAGGTCAATCAGCCCCAGCATTTT.